This T cell receptor (beta chain) was found in a study of blood T cell repertoires in COVID-19. The assay was immunoSEQ multiplex PCR, and TCRdb's table has in-frame clones only and misses some. The sample records a few hundred thousand clones, 85% to 90% being singletons. Germline CDR1 and CDR2: SGHRS and YFSETQ. The CDR3 sequence is 14 residues long. The V end lost 5 bases, the J end lost 5 bases, and 14 bases lay between the germline ends. The chain combines TRBV5-1 with TRBJ2-1, with D perhaps TRBD2 (5 bases). The TCR was taken from a middle-aged woman who had recovered from COVID-19. Specimen: PBMCs or T cells enriched from blood (not recorded which). CDR3 residues: CASSLRTWDNEQFF. In nucleotides, the CDR3 is TGCGCCAGCAGTTTAAGGACTTGGGACAATGAGCAGTTCTTC.